One and the same sample provided the 11 T cell receptor beta chains below, sequenced in a study of T-cell reconstitution after alpha-beta-depleted transplantation in children. Preparing the TCRbeta library involved the use of unique molecular identifiers. One entry per CDR3 protein results from TCRdb running MiXCR on the PCR reads. The sample contains about 610,000 distinct CDR3 sequences, 10% of which appear only once. The sample consisted of PBMCs from the stem cell graft donor, taken from the stem cell graft. These receptors were taken from a human donor who donated a stem cell graft to a child with acute myeloid leukemia.

This clonotype came up many times. The chain carries TRBV7-2 and TRBJ2-5; TRBD2 aligns across 7 bases. Germline CDR1 and CDR2: SGHTA and FQGNSA. CDR3 length equals 15 residues. The V segment lost 5 bases and the J segment 4 bases; nucleotides outside the gene matches: 10. The CDR3 region has the DNA TGTGCCAGCAGCCGGGACTATAAGTCAAGAGAGACCCAGTACTTC. It yields the protein CASSRDYKSRETQYF. Using reference TRBV7-2 and TRBJ2-5 for the parts outside the CDR3, the full variable domain is GAGVSQSPSNKVTEKGKDVELRCDPISGHTALYWYRQSLGQGLEFLIYFQGNSAPDKSGLPSDRFSAERTGGSVSTLTIQRTQQEDSAVYLCASSRDYKSRETQYFGPGTRLLVL.

The chain is built from TRBV7-2 and TRBJ2-4; tentative D call: TRBD2 (5 bases). Germline V gene data show CDR1 as SGHTA and CDR2 as FQGNSA. Trimming shortened V by 5 bases and J by 15 bases, and 20 bases separated the two germline ends. This CDR3 region has 13 residues. CDR3 region: CASSRSGRGSRYF. CDR3 nucleotide sequence: TGTGCCAGCAGCCGGTCTGGGAGAGGGAGCCGGTACTTC.

CDR3 coding DNA: TGCAGTGCTTTTCGATGGGTAGGGGGCTCTGGGGCCAACGTCCTGACTTTC. As protein: CSAFRWVGGSGANVLTF. J is TRBJ2-6 and V is TRBV20-1, with D perhaps TRBD1 (6 bases). Germline V gives CDR1 DFQATT, CDR2 SNEGSKA (reference sequence). V lost 5 bases and J 0 bases, leaving 17 bases between the germline ends. This CDR3 spans 17 amino acids.

This clonotype was detected only a few times. This chain joins TRBV12-3 or TRBV12-4 and TRBJ2-5; D uncertain. The CDR3 is made up of 13 amino acids. The V and J ends lost 2 bases and 2 bases respectively, with 6 bases between them. The DNA of the CDR3 is TGTGCCAGCAGTTTAAAGCCTCAAGAGACCCAGTACTTC. Protein: CASSLKPQETQYF.

This clonotype was counted between two and nine times. The V call is TRBV20-1, the J call TRBJ2-1; the match to TRBD1 covers 8 bases. The CDR3 extends over 16 amino acids. With V trimmed by 0 bases and J by 7 bases, 11 bases remained unmatched. Looked up from germline, CDR1 is DFQATT and CDR2 is SNEGSKA (reference sequence). CDR3 DNA: TGCAGTGCTAGAGATCCGACAGGGGCTTTGTGGAATGAGCAGTTCTTC. Translation gives CSARDPTGALWNEQFF.

In DNA, the CDR3 is TGCAGTGCTAGAGATCGGGCTCGGCGGCGGGCATTAAGCACAGATACGCAGTATTTT. Encoded protein: CSARDRARRRALSTDTQYF. V and J are TRBV20-1 and TRBJ2-3; the D gene is possibly TRBD2 (5 bases). The germline V and J ends were trimmed by 0 bases and 0 bases, with 22 bases remaining between them. CDR1 is DFQATT, CDR2 SNEGSKA, per germline (reference sequence). This CDR3 has 19 amino acids.

In this sample, this clonotype turned up many times. The V and J genes are TRBV21-1 and TRBJ2-1; the D call in the table, TRBD2, was not verified against the DNA. TRBV21-1 is marked as a pseudogene. This CDR3 has 16 residues. CDR3 region: CASSKSSAGLYNEQFF. As DNA, the CDR3 is TGTGCCAGCAGCAAATCGTCTGCGGGTTTGTACAATGAGCAGTTCTTC.

This chain links TRBV7-2 with TRBJ2-7; 13 nucleotides match TRBD2. Germline assignment: CDR1 SGHTA and CDR2 FQGNSA. V shed 5 bases, J shed 6 bases, and the junction held 4 bases outside the gene matches. This CDR3 contains 14 residues. This CDR3 is CASSQLAGGPEQYF. The DNA of the CDR3 is TGTGCCAGCAGCCAACTAGCGGGAGGGCCCGAGCAGTACTTC.

There are many counts of this clonotype. This chain connects TRBV29-1 to TRBJ2-1, with unresolved D. CDR1 is SQVTM, CDR2 ANQGSEA, per germline. V shed 4 bases and J shed 3 bases, with 10 bases lying between them. This CDR3 spans 13 amino acids. DNA for the CDR3: TGCAGCGTTGGACTTCCCAGCTACAATGAGCAGTTCTTC. Translated: CSVGLPSYNEQFF.

V is TRBV5-1 and J is TRBJ2-3, with TRBD1 matching over 11 bases. V shed 4 bases, J shed 3 bases, and the junction held 7 bases outside the gene matches. CDR3 length equals 16 residues. Germline V gene lookup returns CDR1 SGHRS and CDR2 YFSETQ. The CDR3 sequence is CASSLRTGGYTDTQYF. The CDR3 bases are TGCGCCAGCAGCCTCCGGACAGGGGGCTATACAGATACGCAGTATTTT.

This clonotype was seen repeatedly, ten times or more. This chain connects TRBV6-2 or TRBV6-3 to TRBJ2-7; 14 nucleotides align to TRBD2. From germline, CDR1 is MNHEY and CDR2 SVGEGT. Unmatched junction bases numbered 2, after V lost 8 bases and J lost 5 bases. The CDR3 loop spans 13 amino acids. The CDR3 DNA sequence: TGTGCCAGCCGGACTAGCGGGAGGAACGAGCAGTACTTC. The encoded protein is CASRTSGRNEQYF.